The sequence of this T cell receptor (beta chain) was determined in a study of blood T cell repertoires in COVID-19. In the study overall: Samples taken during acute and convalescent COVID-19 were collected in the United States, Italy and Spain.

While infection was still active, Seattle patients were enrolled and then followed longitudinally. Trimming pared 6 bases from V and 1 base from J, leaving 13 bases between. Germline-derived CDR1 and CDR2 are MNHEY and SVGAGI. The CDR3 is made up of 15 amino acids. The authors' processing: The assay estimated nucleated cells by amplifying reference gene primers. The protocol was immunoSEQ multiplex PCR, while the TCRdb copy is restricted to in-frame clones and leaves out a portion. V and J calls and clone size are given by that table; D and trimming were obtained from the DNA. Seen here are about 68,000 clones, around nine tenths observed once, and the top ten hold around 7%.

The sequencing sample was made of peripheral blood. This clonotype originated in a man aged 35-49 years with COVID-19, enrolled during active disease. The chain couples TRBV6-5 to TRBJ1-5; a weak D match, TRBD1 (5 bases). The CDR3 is CASSAVQDSNQPQHF. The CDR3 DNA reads TGTGCCAGCAGCGCGGTACAGGACAGCAATCAGCCCCAGCATTTT.